Listed here is a single TCR beta chain. This clone was counted between two and nine times. Its antigen remains unidentified. Qualities for individual bases were not recorded, and no much larger clone is one base off. TCRbeta CDR3 regions were amplified from genomic DNA by means of the immunoSEQ Assay, a bias-controlled multiplex PCR. As for the original processing: The number of nucleated cells in each sample was estimated from the amplification of reference gene primers within the assay. To quantify the absolute abundance of each unique TCRbeta CDR3 rearrangement, sequence reads were collapsed and filtered. Productive Simpson clonality was computed per sample as the square root of Simpson's diversity index over productive rearrangements. TCRdb obtained this table from immuneACCESS and retained in-frame rearrangements with V and J assigned. These tables miss some clones; where compared with another copy, unresolved V genes account for less than half of the shortfall, and the remainder is unexplained. That table furnishes V, J and clone size, whereas the DNA furnished D and trimming. Present in this sample are about 190,000 clones, roughly nine tenths of which were seen just once. The top ten clonotypes cover about 1.1% of the sample.

Each collaborating institution followed its own protocols to collect whole blood in K2EDTA tubes. For TCRbeta analysis, collaborators shipped samples as frozen whole blood, isolated PBMCs, or DNA extracted from either of those sample types. Inclusive of the bounding cysteine and phenylalanine, the CDR3 is 13 residues long. Only the CDR3 portion is preserved as DNA: 39 bases, with reading frame beginning at the first base. Trimming takes 10 bases from V and 4 bases from J, and the germline ends sit 17 bases apart. CDR1 and CDR2, per the germline V gene, are SGHTS and YDEGEE. The data stem from a study of blood T cell repertoires in COVID-19 (dated by TCRdb to 2018 to 2020). Broadly, across the study: Samples covering the acute and convalescent phases of COVID-19 were provided by collaborators in the United States, Italy and Spain. The samples were drawn from two sources: the first 160 participants of the ongoing ImmuneRACE study, and 1,000 to 1,500 subjects contributed by 6 global collaborators. The material from the prospective study consisted of cDNA or gDNA derived from T cells, B-cell-depleted T cells, or PBMCs. Nearly every sample came with metadata listing a de-identified subject ID, COVID-19 status, age in years and sex. Where HLA class I and class II types were available, the types were taken from metadata supplied by the sample provider, not from assay-based typing. The repertoires were released in a freely available public database meant as a resource for research on the immune response to SARS-CoV-2. Deeply sampled blood TCRbeta repertoires from subjects exposed to, actively infected with, or recovered from COVID-19 were included in the dataset.

Overall results and qualifications from the work: How much clinical and demographic metadata was included differed by source and by participant, and the metadata was provided uncurated.

This TCR derives from a man in his thirties or forties with acute or convalescent COVID-19. The chain is encoded by TRBV5-8 joined to TRBJ1-2; a weak D assignment points to TRBD1 (5 bases agree). Sequencing input: peripheral blood. The CDR3 loop reads CAGARQTTYGYTF. The DNA is as follows: TGTGCCGGAGCTAGACAGACGACCTATGGCTACACCTTC.